This is a list of T cell receptor beta chains from one sample in a study of beta chain features in type 1 diabetes. The method was immunoSEQ multiplex PCR; TCRdb's version includes in-frame clones alone and lacks a portion of them. The table records around 600,000 clones, around 12% of them present only once. Sequenced material: naive CD4+ T cells from blood. The receptor source for this set is a man aged 30-40 years with type 1 diabetes. Both conserved end residues are trimmed from each CDR3.

v_gene	j_gene	CDR3aa
TRBV9	TRBJ1-4	ASSVGVAEKLF
TRBV5-4	TRBJ1-3	ASSLGGSGNTIY
TRBV2	TRBJ2-1	ASNPQTGGYNEQF
TRBV13	TRBJ1-5	ASSRDSNQPQH
TRBV5-4	TRBJ2-5	ASSRGNSGEETQY
TRBV13	TRBJ2-7	ASSSHDRRTYEQY
TRBV5-1	TRBJ2-6	ASSTSTGANVLT
TRBV5-1	TRBJ1-1	ASGSVNTEAF
TRBV7-9	TRBJ1-6	ASSLKGTGDSPLH
TRBV7-2	TRBJ1-5	ASSPNGDQPQH
TRBV6-5	TRBJ2-7	ASSYSGTGTYEQY
TRBV2	TRBJ2-2	ASSEGAANTGELF
TRBV14	TRBJ2-5	ASSQETGLQETQY
TRBV2	TRBJ2-5	ASSERIRTSGAQETQY
TRBV10-3	TRBJ2-2	AISSGVPGELF
TRBV5-4	TRBJ2-7	ASRPGQGRSYEQY
TRBV5-1	TRBJ2-7	ASSQDQYEQY
TRBV6-6	TRBJ2-7	ASSAPRDISYEQY
TRBV7-8	TRBJ2-7	ASSLVPYEQY
TRBV2	TRBJ2-1	ASSFGGAGLDEQF
TRBV5-1	TRBJ2-7	ASSRISSYEQY
TRBV14	TRBJ2-7	ASSHRYEQY
TRBV2	TRBJ1-2	ASSETGKDGYT
TRBV4-3	TRBJ2-2	ASSQEAAGTNTGELF
TRBV7-3	TRBJ1-2	ASSLRLGRDGYT
TRBV14	TRBJ2-5	ASSQDWGQGGAETQY